Here is one T cell receptor (beta chain) with its context. Its specificity is not known. The data were taken from a study of Ad26.COV2.S vaccination and SARS-CoV-2 variants. Findings of the study overall: Vaccine and placebo recipients had similar non-spike TCR breadth. Reportedly, spike-specific CD8+ and CD4+ T cell responses achieved substantial breadth once vaccination had taken place.

Some clones are missing from TCRdb's copy, which holds only in-frame ones; the method was immunoSEQ multiplex PCR. The top ten hold about 5.9% of the sample, which has about 180,000 clones, roughly 87% seen once. The CDR3 has 14 residues. Looked up from germline, CDR1 is GTSNPN and CDR2 is SVGIG (reference sequence). V shed 0 bases and J shed 2 bases, with 9 bases lying between them. The chain uses TRBV30 and TRBJ2-3; possibly TRBD1 or TRBD2 for D (6 bases each). This TCR was recovered from a human donor who had recovered from COVID-19. The sequences come from peripheral blood, collected after recovery from COVID-19. The CDR3 is CAWSVGGITDTQYF. The CDR3 DNA reads TGTGCCTGGAGTGTAGGGGGGATCACAGATACGCAGTATTTT.